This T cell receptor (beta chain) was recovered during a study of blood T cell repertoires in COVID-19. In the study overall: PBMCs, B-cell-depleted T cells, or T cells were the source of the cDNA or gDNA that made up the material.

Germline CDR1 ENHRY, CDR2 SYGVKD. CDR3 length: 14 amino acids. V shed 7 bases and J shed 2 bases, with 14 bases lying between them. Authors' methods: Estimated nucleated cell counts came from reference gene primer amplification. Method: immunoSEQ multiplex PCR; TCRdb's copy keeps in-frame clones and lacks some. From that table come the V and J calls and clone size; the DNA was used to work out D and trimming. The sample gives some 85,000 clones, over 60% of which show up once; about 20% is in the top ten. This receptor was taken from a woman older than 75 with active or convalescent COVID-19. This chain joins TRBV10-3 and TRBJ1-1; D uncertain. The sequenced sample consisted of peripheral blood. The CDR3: CAIKTERPNTEAFF. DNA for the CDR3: TGTGCCATCAAAACCGAGCGTCCTAACACTGAAGCTTTCTTT.